The source of this TCR beta chain is a study of blood T cell repertoires in COVID-19. This table comes from immunoSEQ multiplex PCR, and its TCRdb copy is limited to in-frame clones, with some not included. Of around 97,000 clones in the sample, approximately 80% were seen once. The CDR3 length is 14 residues. Germline V CDR1 and CDR2: KGHSH, LQKENI. The V and J ends lost 3 bases and 8 bases, in that order; junction bases with no gene match: 9. This TCR was sampled from a human donor in a cohort sampled during active or convalescent COVID-19. V gene TRBV18 combines with J gene TRBJ1-1, with 7 bases aligning to TRBD1. Sequenced: peripheral blood. The CDR3, as DNA: TGTGCCAGCTCACCGACGACAGGGTCGGGGGAAGCTTTCTTT. Protein: CASSPTTGSGEAFF.